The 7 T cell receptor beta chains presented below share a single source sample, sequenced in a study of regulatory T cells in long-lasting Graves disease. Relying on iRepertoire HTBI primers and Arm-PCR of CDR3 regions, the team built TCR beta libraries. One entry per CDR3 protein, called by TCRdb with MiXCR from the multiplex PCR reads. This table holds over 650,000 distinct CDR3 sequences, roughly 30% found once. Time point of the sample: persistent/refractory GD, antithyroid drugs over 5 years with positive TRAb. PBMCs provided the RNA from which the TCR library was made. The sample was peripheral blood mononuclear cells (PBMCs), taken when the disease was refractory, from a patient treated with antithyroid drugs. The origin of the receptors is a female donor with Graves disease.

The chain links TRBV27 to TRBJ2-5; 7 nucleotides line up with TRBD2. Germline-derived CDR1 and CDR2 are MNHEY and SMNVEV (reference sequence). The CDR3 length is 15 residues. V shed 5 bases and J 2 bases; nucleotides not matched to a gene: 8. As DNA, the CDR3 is TGTGCCAGCAGTAGGCGAGGACTAGGTCAAGAGACCCAGTACTTC. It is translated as CASSRRGLGQETQYF.

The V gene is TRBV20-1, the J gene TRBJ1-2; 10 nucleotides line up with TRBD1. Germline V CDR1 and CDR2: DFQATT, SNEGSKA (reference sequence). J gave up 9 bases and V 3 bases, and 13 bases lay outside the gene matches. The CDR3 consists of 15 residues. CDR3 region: CSARHPSGQGPSYTF. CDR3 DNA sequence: TGCAGTGCTAGGCACCCTTCGGGACAGGGGCCCAGCTACACCTTC.

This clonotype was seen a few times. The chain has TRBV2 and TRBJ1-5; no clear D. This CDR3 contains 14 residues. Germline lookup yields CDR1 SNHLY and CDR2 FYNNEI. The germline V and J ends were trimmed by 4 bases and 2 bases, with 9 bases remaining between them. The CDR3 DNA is TGTGCCAGCAGTGGACGGGCTGGCAATCAGCCCCAGCATTTT. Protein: CASSGRAGNQPQHF.

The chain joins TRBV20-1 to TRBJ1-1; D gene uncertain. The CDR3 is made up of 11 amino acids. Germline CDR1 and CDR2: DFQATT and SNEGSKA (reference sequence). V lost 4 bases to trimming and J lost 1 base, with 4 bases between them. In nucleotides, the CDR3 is TGCAGTGCTAAGTGGAACACTGAAGCTTTCTTT. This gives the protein CSAKWNTEAFF.

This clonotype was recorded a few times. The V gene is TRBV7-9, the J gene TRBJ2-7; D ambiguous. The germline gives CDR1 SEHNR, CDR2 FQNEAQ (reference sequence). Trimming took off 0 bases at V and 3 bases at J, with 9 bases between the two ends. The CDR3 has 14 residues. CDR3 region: CASSLAVQDYEQYF. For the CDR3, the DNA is TGTGCCAGCAGCTTAGCGGTTCAGGACTACGAGCAGTACTTC.

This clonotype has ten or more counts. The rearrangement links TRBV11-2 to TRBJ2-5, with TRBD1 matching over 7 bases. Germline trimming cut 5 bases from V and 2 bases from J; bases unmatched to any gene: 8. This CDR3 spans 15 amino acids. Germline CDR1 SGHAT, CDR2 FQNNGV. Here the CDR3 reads CASSSSGTEQETQYF. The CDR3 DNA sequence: TGTGCCAGCAGCAGTAGTGGGACAGAACAAGAGACCCAGTACTTC.

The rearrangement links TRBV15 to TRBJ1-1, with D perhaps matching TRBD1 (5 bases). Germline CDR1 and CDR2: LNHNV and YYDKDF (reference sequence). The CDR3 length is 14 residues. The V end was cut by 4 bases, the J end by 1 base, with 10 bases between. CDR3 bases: TGTGCCACCAGCACGCCGGGGGGGAACACTGAAGCTTTCTTT. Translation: CATSTPGGNTEAFF. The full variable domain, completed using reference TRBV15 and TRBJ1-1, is DAMVIQNPRYQVTQFGKPVTLSCSQTLNHNVMYWYQQKSSQAPKLLFHYYDKDFNNEADTPDNFQSRRPNTSFCFLDIRSPGLGDTAMYLCATSTPGGNTEAFFGQGTRLTVV.